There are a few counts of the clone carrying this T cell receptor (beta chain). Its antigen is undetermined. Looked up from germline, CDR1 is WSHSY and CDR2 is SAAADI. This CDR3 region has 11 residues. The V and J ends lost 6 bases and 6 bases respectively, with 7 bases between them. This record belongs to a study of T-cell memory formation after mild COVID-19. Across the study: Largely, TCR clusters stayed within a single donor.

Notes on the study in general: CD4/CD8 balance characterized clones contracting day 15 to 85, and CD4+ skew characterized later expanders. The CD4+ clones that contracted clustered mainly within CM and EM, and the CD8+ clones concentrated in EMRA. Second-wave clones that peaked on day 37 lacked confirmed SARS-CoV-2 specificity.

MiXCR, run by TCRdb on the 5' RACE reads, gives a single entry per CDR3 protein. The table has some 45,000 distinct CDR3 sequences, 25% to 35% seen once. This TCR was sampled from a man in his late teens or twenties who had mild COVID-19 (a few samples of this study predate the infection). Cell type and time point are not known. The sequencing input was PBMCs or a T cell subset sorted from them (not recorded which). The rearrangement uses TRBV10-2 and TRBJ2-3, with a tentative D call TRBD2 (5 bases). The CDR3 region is CASSRGDTQYF. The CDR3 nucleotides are TGCGCCAGCAGCCGGGGTGATACGCAGTATTTT.